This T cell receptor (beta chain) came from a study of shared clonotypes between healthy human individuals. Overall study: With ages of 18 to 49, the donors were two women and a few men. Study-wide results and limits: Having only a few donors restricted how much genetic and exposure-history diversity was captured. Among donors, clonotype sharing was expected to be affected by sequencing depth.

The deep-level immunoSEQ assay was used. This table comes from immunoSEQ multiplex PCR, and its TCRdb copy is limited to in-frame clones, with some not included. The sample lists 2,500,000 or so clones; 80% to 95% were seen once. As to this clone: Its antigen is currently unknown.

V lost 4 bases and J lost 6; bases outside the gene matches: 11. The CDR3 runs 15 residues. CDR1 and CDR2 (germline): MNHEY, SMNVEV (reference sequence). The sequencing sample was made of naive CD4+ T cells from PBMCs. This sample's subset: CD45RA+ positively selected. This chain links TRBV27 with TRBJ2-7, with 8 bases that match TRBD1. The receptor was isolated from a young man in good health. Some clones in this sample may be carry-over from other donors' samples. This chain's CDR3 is CASSYRTGWRSEQYF. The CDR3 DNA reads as TGTGCCAGCAGTTACCGGACAGGGTGGAGAAGCGAGCAGTACTTC.